Listed here are 8 T cell receptor beta chains from one sample, sequenced in a study of cytomegalovirus exposure and HLA in healthy donors. This PCR relied on a set of 60 Vbeta primers and 13 Jbeta primers. TCRdb's table, derived via immunoSEQ multiplex PCR, lists solely in-frame clones and lacks some. The table lists around 100,000 clones, around 60% of them singletons. Specimen: PBMCs. These receptors all stem from a man aged 25-45 years in good health and CMV-seropositive.

About this clone: The identical CDR3 is also encoded by other nucleotide sequences in the sample. This chain links TRBV27 with TRBJ1-1, with a tentative D call TRBD1 (6 bases). V was pared by 3 bases and J by 7 bases, with 12 bases between. The CDR3 contains 13 residues. Germline CDR1 MNHEY, CDR2 SMNVEV (reference sequence). CDR3 loop: CASSFQQGDEAFF. The CDR3 nucleotides are TGTGCCAGCAGTTTTCAACAGGGAGATGAAGCTTTCTTT.

The chain links TRBV9 to TRBJ2-3, with D hard to call. The germline V and J ends were trimmed by 0 bases and 0 bases, with 5 bases remaining between them. Germline CDR1 reads SGDLS; CDR2 reads YYNGEE. CDR3 length: 14 residues. In nucleotides, the CDR3 is TGTGCCAGCAGCGTAGAATATAGCACAGATACGCAGTATTTT. It is translated as CASSVEYSTDTQYF.

Note on this clone: A read error may account for a junction end that differs from germline. The CDR3 spells CASSVLLTGELFF. The CDR3, as DNA: TGCGCCAGCAGTGTCCTCCTCACCGGGGAGCTGTTTTTT. The chain carries TRBV10-3 and TRBJ2-2; D not resolved. Germline CDR1 ENHRY, CDR2 SYGVKD. The length of the CDR3 is 13 residues.

This chain joins TRBV18 and TRBJ1-3; D gene ambiguous. V lost 0 bases, J lost 0 bases, and 9 bases lay in between. The CDR3 is 16 amino acids. Germline loops: CDR1 KGHSH, CDR2 LQKENI. The CDR3 DNA is TGTGCCAGCTCACCACCCCCAGGTACCTCTGGAAACACCATATATTTT. The encoded protein is CASSPPPGTSGNTIYF.

This clone occurred a few times. The CDR3 bases are TGTGCCAGCAGCTTCCAGGGGTCCACCGGGGAGCTGTTTTTT. Its protein is CASSFQGSTGELFF. The rearrangement links TRBV5-6 to TRBJ2-2, with D tentatively TRBD1 (6 bases). Germline V gives CDR1 SGHDT, CDR2 YYEEEE. V lost 2 bases to trimming and J lost 4 bases, with 9 bases between them. CDR3 size: 14 residues.

The J gene is TRBJ2-5, the V gene TRBV5-4; 10 nucleotides agree with TRBD2. With 4 bases clipped from V and 3 bases from J, the junction kept 9 bases outside the gene matches. CDR3 length equals 16 residues. Germline V lookup: CDR1 SGHNT, CDR2 YYREEE (reference sequence). The CDR3 DNA follows: TGTGCCAGCAGCCCCTCAAAACTAGCGGGGAAAGAGACCCAGTACTTC. This encodes CASSPSKLAGKETQYF.

On this clone itself: The junction shows a germline mismatch at one end, possibly a read error. The V and J genes are TRBV2 and TRBJ2-7; TRBD2 might be the D (6 bases). The CDR3 is made up of 11 amino acids. CDR1 is SNHLY and CDR2 is FYNNEI in the germline V gene. CDR3 loop: CASREYYGQYF. The DNA for the CDR3 is TGTGCCAGCCGGGAGTACTACGGGCAGTACTTC.

As regards this clone: At one end, the junction sequence differs from germline, possibly due to a read error. Other DNA sequences in the sample encode the same CDR3. The chain links TRBV28 to TRBJ1-1; 8 positions match TRBD1. There are 14 residues in the CDR3. In germline, CDR1 is MDHEN, CDR2 SYDVKM. CDR3 sequence: CASSIRGLNTEAFF. In DNA, the CDR3 is TGTGCCAGCAGCATCAGGGGGCTGAACACTGAGGCTTTCTTT.